This paragraph reports one T cell receptor beta chain. The CDR3 contains 16 residues. CDR1 is LGHNA, CDR2 YNFKEQ, per germline. V was cut by 1 base and J by 3 bases, with 13 bases left in between. The data were taken from a study of blood T cell repertoires in COVID-19. Looking at the study overall: Collection of acute and convalescent COVID-19 samples took place in the United States, Italy and Spain.

The assay was immunoSEQ multiplex PCR, and TCRdb's table has in-frame clones only and misses some. The profile shows about 240,000 clones, around 83% of them singletons. Input material: peripheral blood. The rearrangement uses TRBV4-2 and TRBJ1-5, with unresolved D. The clonotype was recovered from a woman older than 75 with acute or convalescent COVID-19. The CDR3 coding sequence is TGTGCCAGCAGCCAAGCTAGCAGCGGGTCCAATCAGCCCCAGCATTTT. Its protein product is CASSQASSGSNQPQHF.